Described below is a single TCR beta chain sequence and its context. Germline V gene data show CDR1 as SGHRS and CDR2 as YFSETQ. J gave up 7 bases and V 2 bases, and 4 bases lay outside the gene matches. The CDR3 is made up of 16 amino acids. This sample was taken from a study of cytomegalovirus exposure and HLA in healthy donors. This table comes from immunoSEQ multiplex PCR, and its TCRdb copy is limited to in-frame clones, with some not included. The sample has about 130,000 clones; roughly 90% are singletons. The clonotype was recovered from a man aged 30-40 years in good health and CMV-seronegative. The rearrangement uses TRBV5-1 and TRBJ2-2; 14 bases match TRBD2. Source material: PBMCs. The CDR3 is CASSFPGLAGDGELFF. CDR3 coding DNA: TGCGCCAGCAGCTTCCCGGGACTAGCGGGGGACGGGGAGCTGTTTTTT. Variable domain in full (rest from reference TRBV5-1 and TRBJ2-2): KAGVTQTPRYLIKTRGQQVTLSCSPISGHRSVSWYQQTPGQGLQFLFEYFSETQRNKGNFPGRFSGRQFSNSRSEMNVSTLELGDSALYLCASSFPGLAGDGELFFGEGSRLTVL.